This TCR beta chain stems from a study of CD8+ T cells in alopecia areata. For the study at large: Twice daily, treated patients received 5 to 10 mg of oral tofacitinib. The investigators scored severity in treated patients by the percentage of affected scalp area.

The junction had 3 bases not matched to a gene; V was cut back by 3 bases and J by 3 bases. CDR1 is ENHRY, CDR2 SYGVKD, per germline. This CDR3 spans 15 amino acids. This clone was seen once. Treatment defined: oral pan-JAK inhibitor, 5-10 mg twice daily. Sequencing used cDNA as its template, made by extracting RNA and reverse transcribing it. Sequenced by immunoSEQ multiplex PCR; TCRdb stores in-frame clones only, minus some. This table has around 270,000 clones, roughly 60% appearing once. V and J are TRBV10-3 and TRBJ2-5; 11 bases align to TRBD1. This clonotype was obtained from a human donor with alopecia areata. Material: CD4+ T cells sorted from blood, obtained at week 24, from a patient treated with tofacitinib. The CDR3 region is CAISDRDRGEETQYF. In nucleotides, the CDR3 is TGTGCCATCAGTGACCGGGACAGGGGGGAAGAGACCCAGTACTTC.